These T cell receptor beta chains were read from a single sample in a study of blood T cell repertoires in COVID-19. The table came from immunoSEQ multiplex PCR; TCRdb's copy has only in-frame clones and leaves some out. The sample contains 80,000 to 100,000 clones, about 90% of which appear only once. Sample: peripheral blood. The source is a human donor with COVID-19, enrolled during active disease. The donor label of this sample is uncertain. CDR3s include the opening cysteine and the closing phenylalanine or tryptophan. D genes are given only for firm matches. For some rows the clone size is stated as once, few or many, or as a class when expanded; others skip it.

>TRBJ1-2|TRBV11-2|.|TRBD1
TGTGCCAGCAGCCCCCGGACAGGGGAAAACTATGGCTACACCTTC
CASSPRTGENYGYTF
>TRBJ2-7|TRBV5-1|.|TRBD2
TGCGCCAGCAGCACAAGGACTAGAGTCCCCTACGAGCAGTACTTC
CASSTRTRVPYEQYF
>TRBJ1-2|TRBV6-5|.|.
TGTGCCAGCAGTTACGAACAGGTCCCTAACTATGGCTACACCTTC
CASSYEQVPNYGYTF
>TRBJ2-7|TRBV19|.|TRBD1
TGTGCCAGTAGCGTACAGGGGATAGGGCCCTACGAGCAGTACTTC
CASSVQGIGPYEQYF
>TRBJ1-4|TRBV5-1|.|.
TGCGCCAGCAGCTTGGACCCGGCGGAAACTAATGAAAAACTGTTTTTT
CASSLDPAETNEKLFF
>TRBJ1-5|TRBV10-3|once|TRBD1
TGTGCCAGCTCTTGGACAGGGATTGACCAGCCCCAGCATTTT
CASSWTGIDQPQHF
>TRBJ1-6|TRBV9|.|.
TGTGCCAGCAGCGGGGGAGGAATCCTTAATTCACCCCTCCACTTT
CASSGGGILNSPLHF
>TRBJ1-6|TRBV5-1|few|TRBD1
TGCGCCAGCAGCTTGACTGCCAGGACAGGGTCCTATAATTCACCCCTCCACTTT
CASSLTARTGSYNSPLHF
>TRBJ2-1|TRBV19|.|.
TGTGCCAGTAGTCCAACAGGGAGCTCCTACAATGAGCAGTTCTTC
CASSPTGSSYNEQFF
>TRBJ2-5|TRBV3-1/TRBV3-2|.|TRBD2
TGTGCCAGCAGCCAAGGGAGCGGGGGATCAGAGACCCAGTACTTC
CASSQGSGGSETQYF
>TRBJ1-1|TRBV29-1|.|TRBD1
TGCAGCGCGGGACAGTTTGAAGCTTTCTTT
CSAGQFEAFF
>TRBJ1-4|TRBV6-5|.|TRBD1
TGTGCCAGCAGTCCAAGCCTCCAGGGGGAAGAAAAACTGTTTTTT
CASSPSLQGEEKLFF
>TRBJ2-3|TRBV5-1|.|TRBD2
TGCGCCAGCAGCCAAGGACTAGCAAGCACAGATACGCAGTATTTT
CASSQGLASTDTQYF
>TRBJ2-7|TRBV6-5|.|.
TGTGCCAGCAGTCTAAGCCCGGTCTACGAGCAGTACTTC
CASSLSPVYEQYF
>TRBJ1-5|TRBV5-1|.|TRBD1
TGCGCCAGCTCCGACGGGACAGGCCGTTCTCAGCCCCAGCATTTT
CASSDGTGRSQPQHF
>TRBJ2-7|TRBV3-1/TRBV3-2|once|.
TGTGCCAGCAGCCAAGATCAGGGGCAGTACTTC
CASSQDQGQYF
>TRBJ2-1|TRBV5-1|.|TRBD1
TGCGCCAGCAGCCCGGGACAGGGATACAATGAGCAGTTCTTC
CASSPGQGYNEQFF
>TRBJ2-7|TRBV28|.|TRBD2
TGTGCCAGCATCCCGGGACTAGCGGGATCCCTCGGCGGGTACGAGCAGTACTTC
CASIPGLAGSLGGYEQYF
>TRBJ1-3|TRBV3-1/TRBV3-2|.|.
TGTGCCAGCAGCCCTTTGACAGTCGGAAACACCATATATTTT
CASSPLTVGNTIYF
>TRBJ1-2|TRBV3-1/TRBV3-2|.|.
TGTGCCAGCAGCCAACCAGGGCAACCTAACTATGGCTACACCTTC
CASSQPGQPNYGYTF
>TRBJ1-1|TRBV7-2|.|.
TGTGCCAGCAGCTTACAGGGAATGAACACTGAAGCTTTCTTT
CASSLQGMNTEAFF
>TRBJ1-2|TRBV9|few|.
TGTGCCAGCAGCGTAGGAGGAGGAGCATCTGTGGGTGGCTACACCTTC
CASSVGGGASVGGYTF